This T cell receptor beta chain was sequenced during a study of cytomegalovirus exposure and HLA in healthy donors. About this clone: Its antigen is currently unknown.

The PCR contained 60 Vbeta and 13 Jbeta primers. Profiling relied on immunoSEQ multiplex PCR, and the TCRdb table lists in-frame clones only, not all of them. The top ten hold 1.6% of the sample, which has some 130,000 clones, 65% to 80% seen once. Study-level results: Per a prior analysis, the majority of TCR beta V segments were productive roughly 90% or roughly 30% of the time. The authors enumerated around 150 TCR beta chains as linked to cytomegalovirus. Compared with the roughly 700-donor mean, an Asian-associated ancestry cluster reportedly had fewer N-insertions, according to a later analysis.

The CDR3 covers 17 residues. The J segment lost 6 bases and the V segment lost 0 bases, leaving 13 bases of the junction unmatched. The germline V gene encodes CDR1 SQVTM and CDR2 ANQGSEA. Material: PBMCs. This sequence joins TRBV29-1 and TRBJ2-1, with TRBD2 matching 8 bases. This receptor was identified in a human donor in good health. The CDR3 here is CSVEDRPGAGGGNEQFF. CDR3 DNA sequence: TGCAGCGTTGAAGATCGGCCTGGGGCGGGAGGTGGCAATGAGCAGTTCTTC.